Shown below are 30 T cell receptor beta chains from a single sample sequenced in a study of cytomegalovirus exposure and HLA in healthy donors. Primers: 60 Vbeta forward and 13 Jbeta reverse. Some clones are missing from TCRdb's copy, which holds only in-frame ones; the method was immunoSEQ multiplex PCR. The sample lists more than 85,000 clones; around 73% were seen once. The sequenced material came from PBMCs. Every receptor here comes from a female donor in good health and CMV-seronegative.

The chain employs TRBV27 and TRBJ1-5; possible D gene TRBD1, 5 bases. CDR1 MNHEY and CDR2 SMNVEV come from the germline V gene (reference sequence). This CDR3 has 16 amino acids. With 1 base removed from V and 3 bases from J, the gap between germline ends came to 13 bases. The CDR3, as DNA: TGTGCCAGCAGTTTATTAGGCCAGGGACTCAATCAGCCCCAGCATTTT. Translation: CASSLLGQGLNQPQHF.

The sample holds a few counts of this clone. The chain is built from TRBV5-1 and TRBJ2-7; 9 bases fit TRBD2. The germline V gene encodes CDR1 SGHRS and CDR2 YFSETQ. CDR3 length equals 17 residues. The V segment lost 0 bases and the J segment 3 bases; nucleotides outside the gene matches: 10. CDR3 in DNA: TGCGCCAGCAGCTTGGTCGGTAGCGGGAGAGAGAACTACGAGCAGTACTTC. Encoded protein: CASSLVGSGRENYEQYF.

This sequence joins TRBV7-9 and TRBJ2-1, with 8 positions matching TRBD2. The CDR3 length is 13 residues. J gave up 10 bases and V 5 bases, and 7 bases lay outside the gene matches. The V gene's germline CDR1 is SEHNR and CDR2 FQNEAQ (reference sequence). In DNA, the CDR3 is TGTGCCAGCAGCGAGCTCCGGGGGGGGGAGCAGTTCTTC. It specifies CASSELRGGEQFF.

This clone was counted only a few times. The chain is built from TRBV30 and TRBJ2-5, with 7 bases identical to TRBD2. Germline lookup yields CDR1 GTSNPN and CDR2 SVGIG (reference sequence). The CDR3 covers 15 residues. V gave up 4 bases and J gave up 5 bases; unmatched junction bases: 13. The CDR3 coding sequence is TGTGCCTGGACCTTACTGGGGGGGACTGGCGAGACCCAGTACTTC. Translating it yields CAWTLLGGTGETQYF.

CDR3 in amino acids: CASSQHGQGRDIQYF. In DNA, the CDR3 is TGCGCCAGCAGCCAGCATGGACAGGGGAGAGACATTCAGTACTTC. This chain joins TRBV4-1 and TRBJ2-4; 9 bases are shared with TRBD1. Germline loops: CDR1 MGHRA, CDR2 YSYEKL. Germline trimming cut 3 bases from V and 8 bases from J; bases unmatched to any gene: 8. The CDR3 is made up of 15 amino acids.

V and J are TRBV30 and TRBJ1-1; no definite D call. This CDR3 has 13 amino acids. Germline loops: CDR1 GTSNPN, CDR2 SVGIG (reference sequence). V was cut by 4 bases and J by 2 bases, with 11 bases left in between. CDR3 bases: TGTGCCTGGATAGAACAGCTAAACACTGAAGCTTTCTTT. Translating gives CAWIEQLNTEAFF.

The chain links TRBV19 to TRBJ1-6; TRBD1 might be the D (6 bases). CDR3 length: 13 amino acids. CDR1 is LNHDA and CDR2 is SQIVND in the germline V gene (reference sequence). V gave up 5 bases and J gave up 7 bases, with 9 bases separating them. The CDR3: CASSDTGNSPLHF. CDR3 nucleotide sequence: TGTGCCAGTAGTGACACAGGGAATTCACCCCTCCACTTT.

This clone was seen at least ten times. The CDR3 loop reads CASSPGQAGYGYTF. The CDR3 DNA is TGTGCCAGTAGTCCTGGACAGGCCGGCTATGGCTACACCTTC. The genes are TRBV19 and TRBJ1-2; 7 bases fit TRBD1. Germline CDR1 LNHDA, CDR2 SQIVND (reference sequence). This CDR3 contains 14 residues. V gave up 5 bases and J gave up 4 bases; unmatched junction bases: 7.

As to this clone: At the DNA level, this CDR3 is encoded by other sequences in the same sample as well. CDR3 nucleotides: TGTGCCAGCAGCTTTCCGGGACAGGGTACCTACGAGCAGTACTTC. It specifies CASSFPGQGTYEQYF. V gene TRBV7-9 combines with J gene TRBJ2-7, with 9 bases that match TRBD1. V lost 3 bases to trimming and J lost 2 bases; unmatched junction nucleotides: 5. CDR3 length equals 15 residues. Germline CDR1 is SEHNR and CDR2 is FQNEAQ (reference sequence).

This chain connects TRBV9 to TRBJ2-1; weak D call: TRBD2 (6 bases). The germline CDR1 and CDR2 sequences are SGDLS and YYNGEE. The V and J ends lost 3 bases and 5 bases respectively, with 21 bases between them. The CDR3 runs 17 residues. The CDR3, as DNA: TGTGCCAGCAGCGCGGGATTGGCTAGCGCGGTCGACAATGAGCAGTTCTTC. Its protein is CASSAGLASAVDNEQFF.

This chain uses TRBV7-2 with TRBJ1-5, with D maybe TRBD1 (6 bases). From germline, CDR1 is SGHTA and CDR2 FQGNSA. The CDR3 contains 14 residues. Between the trimmed V and J ends, which lost 4 bases and 7 bases, there was a span of 14 bases. CDR3: CASSSRDTKQPQHF. As DNA, the CDR3 is TGTGCCAGCAGCTCGAGGGACACAAAACAGCCCCAGCATTTT.

This clone was seen a handful of times. V usage is TRBV4-1 and J usage is TRBJ2-1; the match to TRBD2 covers 13 bases. This CDR3 is built from 17 residues. V gave up 4 bases and J gave up 3 bases; unmatched junction bases: 6. From germline, CDR1 is MGHRA and CDR2 YSYEKL. In DNA, the CDR3 is TGCGCCAGCAGCCCGACTAGCGGGGGGCAGAGCTACAATGAGCAGTTCTTC. Its translation: CASSPTSGGQSYNEQFF.

The J gene is TRBJ2-2, the V gene TRBV27; the match to TRBD1 covers 7 bases. In germline, CDR1 is MNHEY, CDR2 SMNVEV (reference sequence). Trimming took 7 bases from V and 3 from J; bases not matched to a gene: 5. This CDR3 spans 14 amino acids. For the CDR3, the DNA is TGTGCCAGCATGACAGGGTTGGACACCGGGGAGCTGTTTTTT. As protein: CASMTGLDTGELFF.

This clone was detected only a few times. This chain uses TRBV27 with TRBJ2-2; 7 bases are shared with TRBD2. This CDR3 is built from 13 residues. The J segment lost 7 bases and the V segment lost 1 base, leaving 0 bases of the junction unmatched. The germline V gene has CDR1 MNHEY and CDR2 SMNVEV (reference sequence). CDR3 DNA: TGTGCCAGCAGTTTATGGGGGGGCGGGGAGCTGTTTTTT. Amino acid sequence: CASSLWGGGELFF.

This chain joins TRBV29-1 and TRBJ2-1; TRBD2 aligns across 13 bases. The trim removed 6 bases at V and 5 bases at J, leaving 7 bases unmatched. This CDR3 comprises 15 residues. Germline CDR1 SQVTM, CDR2 ANQGSEA. In nucleotides, the CDR3 is TGCAGCGTCTCCCTACTAGCGGGAGGGGACAATGAGCAGTTCTTC. Its protein is CSVSLLAGGDNEQFF.

The chain combines TRBV9 with TRBJ1-2; D call uncertain. Germline CDR1 is SGDLS and CDR2 is YYNGEE. V was trimmed by 5 bases and J by 4 bases, leaving 12 bases between them. CDR3 length: 13 residues. The CDR3 sequence is CASSAGRAYGYTF. The CDR3 DNA follows: TGTGCCAGCAGTGCCGGGAGGGCCTATGGCTACACCTTC.

The chain employs TRBV5-4 and TRBJ2-5, with 9 bases identical to TRBD1. The CDR3 contains 14 residues. Germline assignment: CDR1 SGHNT and CDR2 YYREEE (reference sequence). Trimming removed 3 bases from V and 4 bases from J; junction bases left unmatched: 4. The CDR3 DNA reads as TGTGCCAGCAGCTCACAGGGGGCCTTAGAGACCCAGTACTTC. This codes for CASSSQGALETQYF.

The V and J genes are TRBV5-1 and TRBJ2-7; no clear D. Germline CDR1 reads SGHRS; CDR2 reads YFSETQ. CDR3 length equals 15 residues. Trimming removed 4 bases at V and 4 bases at J, with 18 bases between. The DNA for the CDR3 is TGCGCCAGCAGCCCGCGACCCGGCGGCGCGTACGAGCAGTACTTC. It encodes CASSPRPGGAYEQYF.

The V call is TRBV2, the J call TRBJ1-1; a weak D match, TRBD1 (5 bases). V shed 7 bases and J shed 5 bases, with 14 bases lying between them. The CDR3 contains 13 residues. Germline CDR1 SNHLY, CDR2 FYNNEI. CDR3 protein: CASMGGWVTEAFF. The CDR3, as DNA: TGTGCCAGCATGGGGGGATGGGTTACTGAAGCTTTCTTT.

The chain joins TRBV28 to TRBJ1-5; 9 nucleotides align to TRBD1. Germline values: CDR1 MDHEN, CDR2 SYDVKM. This CDR3 is built from 13 residues. V shed 9 bases and J 6 bases; nucleotides not matched to a gene: 6. The CDR3 nucleotides read TGTGCCAGTCGGGACAGGGACGGTCAGCCCCAGCATTTT. It codes for CASRDRDGQPQHF.

This sequence joins TRBV5-6 and TRBJ1-4; D remains ambiguous. The CDR3 is 15 residues long. Germline V lookup: CDR1 SGHDT, CDR2 YYEEEE. The V gene lost 4 bases and the J gene lost 8 bases, with 18 bases spanning the gap. The CDR3 is CASSPGGRPREKLFF. CDR3 bases: TGTGCCAGCAGCCCGGGTGGTCGGCCAAGGGAAAAACTGTTTTTT. Filled out from reference TRBV5-6 and TRBJ1-4, the complete variable domain reads DAGVTQSPTHLIKTRGQQVTLRCSPKSGHDTVSWYQQALGQGPQFIFQYYEEEERQRGNFPDRFSGHQFPNYSSELNVNALLLGDSALYLCASSPGGRPREKLFFGSGTQLSVL.

The rearrangement uses TRBV7-6 and TRBJ2-7; 13 bases fit TRBD2. The trim removed 0 bases at V and 2 bases at J, leaving 7 bases unmatched. This CDR3 has 18 amino acids. CDR1 is SGHVS and CDR2 is FNYEAQ in the germline V gene. The DNA of the CDR3 is TGTGCCAGCAGCTTAGCCGACGCGACTAGCGGGAGGCCCTACGAGCAGTACTTC. It translates to CASSLADATSGRPYEQYF.

V usage is TRBV28 and J usage is TRBJ1-2, with D possibly being TRBD1 (5 bases). Between the trimmed V and J ends, which lost 1 base and 8 bases, there was a span of 20 bases. Germline CDR1 reads MDHEN; CDR2 reads SYDVKM. CDR3 length equals 16 residues. The CDR3 is CASSLYGGGSYQGYTF. CDR3 sequence (DNA): TGTGCCAGCAGTTTATATGGGGGGGGATCTTACCAAGGCTACACCTTC.

The chain has TRBV30 and TRBJ1-3; 10 bases match TRBD1. With V trimmed by 1 base and J by 3 bases, 0 bases remained unmatched. CDR1 and CDR2 from the germline V gene are GTSNPN and SVGIG (reference sequence). The CDR3 is 14 amino acids. CDR3 nucleotide sequence: TGTGCCTGGAGTGGGACAGGGGGTGGAAACACCATATATTTT. Translated, it gives CAWSGTGGGNTIYF. The full variable domain, in which reference TRBV30 and TRBJ1-3 provide the parts outside the CDR3, is SQTIHQWPATLVQPVGSPLSLECTVEGTSNPNLYWYRQAAGRGLQLLFYSVGIGQISSEVPQNLSASRPQDRQFILSSKKLLLSDSGFYLCAWSGTGGGNTIYFGEGSWLTVV.

This chain joins TRBV29-1 and TRBJ1-2, with D uncertain. The CDR3 is made up of 12 amino acids. Trimming removed 4 bases at V and 7 bases at J, with 13 bases between. The V gene's germline CDR1 is SQVTM and CDR2 ANQGSEA. The CDR3, as DNA: TGCAGCGTTGTCAGCGGGAATACTGGCTACACCTTC. Encoded protein: CSVVSGNTGYTF.

This rearrangement joins TRBV4-2 to TRBJ1-4; D not certain. V was cut by 4 bases and J by 6 bases, with 15 bases left in between. The CDR3 has 15 amino acids. Germline V gene data show CDR1 as LGHNA and CDR2 as YNFKEQ. This CDR3 reads CASSRLIGRDEKLFF. CDR3 coding DNA: TGTGCCAGCAGCCGACTTATCGGGAGGGATGAAAAACTGTTTTTT.

The table lists this clone with a few counts. This rearrangement joins TRBV15 to TRBJ2-7, with a tentative D call TRBD2 (7 bases). This CDR3 has 13 residues. Trimming took 4 bases from V and 3 from J, leaving 10 bases between them. CDR1 and CDR2 from the germline V gene are LNHNV and YYDKDF (reference sequence). CDR3 sequence reads: CATSKGGVYEQYF. In nucleotides, the CDR3 is TGTGCCACCAGCAAAGGGGGGGTCTACGAGCAGTACTTC.

The gene calls are TRBV25-1 and TRBJ1-5; D possibly corresponds to TRBD1 (6 bases). Trimming shortened V by 10 bases and J by 1 base, and 14 bases separated the two germline ends. The CDR3 is 14 residues long. Germline lookup yields CDR1 MGHDK and CDR2 SYGVNS. The CDR3 protein is CATSDRTSNQPQHF. In DNA, the CDR3 is TGTGCCACCTCAGACAGGACAAGCAATCAGCCCCAGCATTTT.

This clone was counted once. The genes are TRBV28 and TRBJ2-4; 7 nucleotides line up with TRBD2. The CDR3 sequence is 17 residues long. From germline, CDR1 is MDHEN and CDR2 SYDVKM. V gave up 6 bases and J gave up 0 bases; unmatched junction bases: 11. CDR3 DNA sequence: TGTGCCAGCAGCCCCTCTCCTGGGGGGGAAGCCAAAAACATTCAGTACTTC. This sequence encodes CASSPSPGGEAKNIQYF.

The chain uses TRBV5-1 and TRBJ2-7; TRBD2 matches 7 bases. Germline values: CDR1 SGHRS, CDR2 YFSETQ. V shed 1 base, J shed 2 bases, and the junction held 6 bases outside the gene matches. This CDR3 has 15 amino acids. CDR3 residues: CASSLTSGTAYEQYF. CDR3 nucleotides: TGCGCCAGCAGCTTGACCAGCGGGACTGCCTACGAGCAGTACTTC.